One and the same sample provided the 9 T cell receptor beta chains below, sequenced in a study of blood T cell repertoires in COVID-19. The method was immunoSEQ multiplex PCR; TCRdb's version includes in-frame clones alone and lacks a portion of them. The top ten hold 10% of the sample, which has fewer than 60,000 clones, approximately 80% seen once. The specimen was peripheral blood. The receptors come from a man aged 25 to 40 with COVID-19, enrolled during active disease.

In nucleotides, the CDR3 is TGTGCCAGCAGTTTGAGGAGGACAGGTGCGAACACTGAAGCTTTCTTT. Translation: CASSLRRTGANTEAFF. This chain connects TRBV28 to TRBJ1-1; 7 nucleotides align to TRBD1. This CDR3 has 16 residues. Germline CDR1 reads MDHEN; CDR2 reads SYDVKM. The V gene end was trimmed by 3 bases and the J gene end by 1 base; junction bases not matched to a gene: 8.

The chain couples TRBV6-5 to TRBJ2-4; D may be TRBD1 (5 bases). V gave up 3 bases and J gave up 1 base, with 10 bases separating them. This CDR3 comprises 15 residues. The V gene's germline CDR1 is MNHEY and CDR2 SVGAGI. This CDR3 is CASSYRGFAKNIQYF. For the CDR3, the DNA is TGTGCCAGCAGTTATAGGGGATTTGCCAAAAACATTCAGTACTTC.

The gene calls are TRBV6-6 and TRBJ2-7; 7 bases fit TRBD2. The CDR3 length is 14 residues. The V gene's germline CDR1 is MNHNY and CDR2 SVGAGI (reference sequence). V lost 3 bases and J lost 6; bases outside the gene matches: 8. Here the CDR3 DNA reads TGTGCCAGCAGTTATGGCGGGAGCAACGGCGAGCAGTACTTC. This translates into CASSYGGSNGEQYF.

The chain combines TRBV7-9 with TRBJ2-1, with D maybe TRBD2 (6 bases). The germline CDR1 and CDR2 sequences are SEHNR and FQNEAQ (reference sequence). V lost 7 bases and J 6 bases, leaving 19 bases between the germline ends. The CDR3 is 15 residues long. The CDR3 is CASNLGWDSINEQFF. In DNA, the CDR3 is TGTGCCAGCAATCTAGGCTGGGACTCTATCAATGAGCAGTTCTTC.

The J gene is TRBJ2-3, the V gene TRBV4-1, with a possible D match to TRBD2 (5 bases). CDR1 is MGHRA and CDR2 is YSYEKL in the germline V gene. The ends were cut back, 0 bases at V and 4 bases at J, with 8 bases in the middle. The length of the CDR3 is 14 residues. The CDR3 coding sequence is TGCGCCAGCAGCCAAGATTGGGAGCCAGATACGCAGTATTTT. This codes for CASSQDWEPDTQYF.

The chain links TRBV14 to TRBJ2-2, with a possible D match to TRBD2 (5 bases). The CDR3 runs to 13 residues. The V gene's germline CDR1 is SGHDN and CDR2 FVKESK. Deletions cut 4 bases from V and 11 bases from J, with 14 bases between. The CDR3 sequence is CASSPGTRRELFF. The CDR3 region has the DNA TGTGCCAGCAGCCCGGGAACTCGGCGCGAGCTGTTTTTT.

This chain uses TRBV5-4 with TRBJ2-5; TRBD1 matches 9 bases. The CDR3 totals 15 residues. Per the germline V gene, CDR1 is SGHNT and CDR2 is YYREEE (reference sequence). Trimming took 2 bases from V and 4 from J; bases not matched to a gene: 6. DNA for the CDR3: TGTGCCAGCAGCTTAGGGACAGGGAGATTAGAGACCCAGTACTTC. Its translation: CASSLGTGRLETQYF.

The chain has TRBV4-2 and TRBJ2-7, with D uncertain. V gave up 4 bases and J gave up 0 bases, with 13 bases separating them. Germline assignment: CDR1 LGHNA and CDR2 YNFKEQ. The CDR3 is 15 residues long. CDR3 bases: TGTGCCAGCAGCCCCGAGGAGCTCCGCTCCTACGAGCAGTACTTC. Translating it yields CASSPEELRSYEQYF.

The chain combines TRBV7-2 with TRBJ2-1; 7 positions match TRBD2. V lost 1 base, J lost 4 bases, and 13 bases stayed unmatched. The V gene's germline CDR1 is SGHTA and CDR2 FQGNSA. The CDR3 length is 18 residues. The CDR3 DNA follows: TGTGCCAGCAGCTTAGGTTTATCTGGGTCTAGCGGATACAATGAGCAGTTCTTC. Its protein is CASSLGLSGSSGYNEQFF.